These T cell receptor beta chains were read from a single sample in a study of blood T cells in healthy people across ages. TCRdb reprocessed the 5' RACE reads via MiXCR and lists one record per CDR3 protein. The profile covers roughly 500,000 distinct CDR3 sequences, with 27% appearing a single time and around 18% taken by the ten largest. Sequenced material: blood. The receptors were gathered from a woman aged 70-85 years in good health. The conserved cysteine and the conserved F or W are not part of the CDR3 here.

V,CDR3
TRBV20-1,SARDGFGGKDTQY
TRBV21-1,ARETRSSGNTIY
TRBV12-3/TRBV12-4,ASSARGAGNEKLF
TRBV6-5,ASSYNPAAYEQY
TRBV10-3,AISEGTGGALYEQY
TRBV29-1,SVGRDWDGYT
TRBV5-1,ASSLYLGPQETQY
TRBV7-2,ASSLLHNEETQY
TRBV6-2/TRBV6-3,ASRGIVGSNQPQH
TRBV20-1,SAPPGGASEAF
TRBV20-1,SASPPTGENTEAF
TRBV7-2,ASSLIQGAQDNEQF
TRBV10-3,AITRGHGEKLF
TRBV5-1,ASSLNPSGEDEQF
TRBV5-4,ASGPAGHSYEQY
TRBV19,ASSRTGVSGNTIY
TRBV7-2,ASSKAPGNTGELF
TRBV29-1,SATGTGLNHEQY
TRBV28,ASNLPGGAFNEKLF
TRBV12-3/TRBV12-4,ASRIRDRDNEQC
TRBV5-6,ASSLGARSNQPQH
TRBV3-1,ASSQEGQGNSPLH
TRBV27,ASSLSRRAPEQY
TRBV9,ASSPSGTVNSPLH
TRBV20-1,SALGEGASSNGYT
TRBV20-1,SARVWRASGRLQTQY
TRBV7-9,ACSPGLNNEQF
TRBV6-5,ASRWTGSGGNTIY
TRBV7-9,ASSPLGGDNQPQH
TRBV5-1,ASSLQGIEETQY